This T cell receptor beta chain was identified during a study of early T cells in non-severe SARS-CoV-2 infection. Study-level points and caveats: VDJdb matching favored anti-spike CD8 responses, missing private and CD4 specificities.

Molecules of cDNA were individually given unique molecular identifiers that were attached to them. TCRdb recomputed calls from the 5' RACE reads with MiXCR, one row per CDR3 protein. The table lists 70,000 to 85,000 distinct CDR3 sequences, 12% of them singletons. V was clipped by 5 bases and J by 3 bases, with 11 bases between them. The CDR3 totals 13 residues. Looked up from germline, CDR1 is MDHEN and CDR2 is SYDVKM. In its sample, this clonotype was seen many times. Its antigen is still unknown. The rearrangement uses TRBV28 and TRBJ2-7; D may correspond to TRBD1 or TRBD2 (5 bases each). The sample was whole blood. This receptor was obtained from an adult who was a healthcare worker with PCR-confirmed SARS-CoV-2 infection or an uninfected control (not recorded which). As DNA, the CDR3 is TGTGCCAGCAGTCCAGGGACCTACTACGAGCAGTACTTC. The encoded protein is CASSPGTYYEQYF.